One sample yielded the 4 T cell receptor beta chains listed below, sequenced in a study of blood T cell repertoires in COVID-19. The repertoire was sequenced with immunoSEQ multiplex PCR; TCRdb's copy has only in-frame clones and lacks some. The sample carries around 160,000 clones, 80% to 90% recorded once. The sample comprised peripheral blood. The receptors derive from a human donor in a cohort sampled during active COVID-19.

This chain links TRBV9 with TRBJ1-5; perhaps TRBD1 as D (6 bases). The CDR3 is 15 amino acids. V lost 0 bases to trimming and J lost 4 bases, with 11 bases between them. Looked up from germline, CDR1 is SGDLS and CDR2 is YYNGEE. In nucleotides, the CDR3 is TGTGCCAGCAGCGTAGGGGCAGGGGTAAATCAGCCCCAGCATTTT. Translated, it gives CASSVGAGVNQPQHF.

The chain joins TRBV2 to TRBJ2-3; maybe TRBD2 (7 bases). This CDR3 has 18 residues. Trimming took 3 bases from V and 8 from J, leaving 27 bases between them. Per germline, CDR1 SNHLY and CDR2 FYNNEI. The CDR3 nucleotides read TGTGCCAGCAGTGACCCCGGGGGGCCCTCAGGCGGGATTGGTACGCAGTATTTT. It encodes CASSDPGGPSGGIGTQYF.

The chain is built from TRBV6-5 and TRBJ2-7, with 8 bases fitting TRBD1. Germline trimming cut 4 bases from V and 6 bases from J; bases unmatched to any gene: 5. Germline loops: CDR1 MNHEY, CDR2 SVGAGI. This CDR3 comprises 13 residues. The CDR3 DNA reads as TGTGCCAGCAGTTCCGGACAGGGTCGCGAGCAGTACTTC. Amino acids: CASSSGQGREQYF.

The rearrangement joins TRBV2 to TRBJ2-7, with D hard to call. The length of the CDR3 is 11 residues. V dropped 4 bases and J dropped 1 base, with 2 bases sitting between them. Germline CDR1 reads SNHLY; CDR2 reads FYNNEI. This CDR3 reads CASSASYEQYF. In nucleotides, the CDR3 is TGTGCCAGCAGTGCGTCCTACGAGCAGTACTTC.